This entry concerns a single T cell receptor (beta chain). The data originate from a study of blood T cell repertoires in COVID-19. At the level of the study: COVID-19 samples, acute and convalescent, were from the United States, Italy and Spain. From T cells, B-cell-depleted T cells, or PBMCs came the material, which was cDNA or gDNA.

Germline V CDR1 and CDR2: LGHDT, YNNKEL (reference sequence). This CDR3 region has 14 residues. With 4 bases removed from V and 6 bases from J, the gap between germline ends came to 15 bases. Generated by immunoSEQ multiplex PCR, the TCRdb table keeps only in-frame clones and is missing some. Counted here are 65,000 to 90,000 clones, approximately 90% occurring once; the ten biggest clones make up around 7%. The specimen was peripheral blood. The chain employs TRBV3-1 (or the pseudogene TRBV3-2) and TRBJ1-1, with a tentative D call TRBD1 (5 bases). The receptor comes from a human donor in a cohort sampled during active COVID-19. The CDR3 nucleotides are TGTGCCAGCAGCCCCGTGGGGGGTCGCGCTGAAGCTTTCTTT. As protein: CASSPVGGRAEAFF.